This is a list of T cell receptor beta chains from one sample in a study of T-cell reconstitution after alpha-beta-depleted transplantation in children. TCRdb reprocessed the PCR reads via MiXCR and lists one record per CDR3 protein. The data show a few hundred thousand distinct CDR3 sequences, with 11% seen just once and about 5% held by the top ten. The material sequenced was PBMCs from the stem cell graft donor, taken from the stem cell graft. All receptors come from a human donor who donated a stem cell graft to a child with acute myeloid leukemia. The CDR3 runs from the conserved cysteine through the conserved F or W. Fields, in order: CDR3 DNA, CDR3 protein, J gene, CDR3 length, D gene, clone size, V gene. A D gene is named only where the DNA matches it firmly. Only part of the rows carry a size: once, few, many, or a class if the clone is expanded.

CDR3nt: TGTGCCAGCAGACACGGACAGGAGAAGTACTTC
CDR3aa: CASRHGQEKYF
j_gene: TRBJ2-5
len: 11
d_gene: TRBD1
abundance: .
v_gene: TRBV11-2

CDR3nt: TGTGCCAGTAGATACCAGGGTAACTGGATCATGAACACTGAAGCTTTCTTT
CDR3aa: CASRYQGNWIMNTEAFF
j_gene: TRBJ1-1
len: 17
d_gene: .
abundance: .
v_gene: TRBV19

CDR3nt: TGTGCCAGCAGCTTAAGCGGGGGGGATTACGAGCAGTACTTC
CDR3aa: CASSLSGGDYEQYF
j_gene: TRBJ2-7
len: 14
d_gene: TRBD2
abundance: .
v_gene: TRBV9

CDR3nt: TGTGCCAGCAGCTCGGGGCCCCAAGGCCAGGAGGGCTACACCTTC
CDR3aa: CASSSGPQGQEGYTF
j_gene: TRBJ1-2
len: 15
d_gene: .
abundance: few
v_gene: TRBV5-4

CDR3nt: TGTGCCATCAACCAGCGGGAGGCAGATACGCAGTATTTT
CDR3aa: CAINQREADTQYF
j_gene: TRBJ2-3
len: 13
d_gene: TRBD2
abundance: many
v_gene: TRBV10-3

CDR3nt: TGCAGCAGTGCCGCGCCAGGAGGCTATGGCTACACCTTC
CDR3aa: CSSAAPGGYGYTF
j_gene: TRBJ1-2
len: 13
d_gene: .
abundance: many
v_gene: TRBV29-1

CDR3nt: TGTGCCACTCGAATATCACAGGGACTGAATCAGCCCCACCATTTT
CDR3aa: CATRISQGLNQPHHF
j_gene: TRBJ1-5
len: 15
d_gene: .
abundance: .
v_gene: TRBV6-1

CDR3nt: TGCGCCAGCAGCTTCTCCAGCCAAGAGACCCAGTACTTC
CDR3aa: CASSFSSQETQYF
j_gene: TRBJ2-5
len: 13
d_gene: .
abundance: many
v_gene: TRBV5-1

CDR3nt: TGCAGTGCTAGAGTGCCAGGAGGAAACACCATATATTTT
CDR3aa: CSARVPGGNTIYF
j_gene: TRBJ1-3
len: 13
d_gene: .
abundance: few
v_gene: TRBV20-1

CDR3nt: TGCAGTGCTAGAGGACCACAGGGAGAGTACAATGAGCAGTTCTTC
CDR3aa: CSARGPQGEYNEQFF
j_gene: TRBJ2-1
len: 15
d_gene: .
abundance: .
v_gene: TRBV20-1

CDR3nt: TGTGCCAGCAGCTTGGAGGAAACGAACACTGAAGCTTTCTTT
CDR3aa: CASSLEETNTEAFF
j_gene: TRBJ1-1
len: 14
d_gene: .
abundance: many
v_gene: TRBV7-6

CDR3nt: TGCGCCAGCAGCCCTGCCCGCGGTCCACCTAACACCGGGGAGCTGTTTTTT
CDR3aa: CASSPARGPPNTGELFF
j_gene: TRBJ2-2
len: 17
d_gene: .
abundance: many
v_gene: TRBV5-1

CDR3nt: TGTGCCAGCAGCTTCCGGGACAGGGGGATCTACGAGCAGTACTTC
CDR3aa: CASSFRDRGIYEQYF
j_gene: TRBJ2-7
len: 15
d_gene: TRBD1
abundance: .
v_gene: TRBV5-6

CDR3nt: TGTGCCAGCAGGGTCGGGACAGTCAATCAGCCCCAGCATTTT
CDR3aa: CASRVGTVNQPQHF
j_gene: TRBJ1-5
len: 14
d_gene: TRBD1
abundance: .
v_gene: TRBV12-3/TRBV12-4

CDR3nt: TGTGCCAGCAGCCCCCCGACAGGGGGGGTATGTGAGACCCAGTACTTC
CDR3aa: CASSPPTGGVCETQYF
j_gene: TRBJ2-5
len: 16
d_gene: TRBD1
abundance: .
v_gene: TRBV7-6

CDR3nt: TGCGCCAGCAGCGGGCCGCAGCTTCAAGAGACCCAGTACTTC
CDR3aa: CASSGPQLQETQYF
j_gene: TRBJ2-5
len: 14
d_gene: .
abundance: few
v_gene: TRBV5-1

CDR3nt: TGTGCCAGCAGTGAAATAGAAAACCAAGAGACCCAGTACTTC
CDR3aa: CASSEIENQETQYF
j_gene: TRBJ2-5
len: 14
d_gene: .
abundance: few
v_gene: TRBV2

CDR3nt: TGTGCCAGCAGCTTACGTTCGCTAGCGGGGGGCTACACCGGGGAGCTGTTTTTT
CDR3aa: CASSLRSLAGGYTGELFF
j_gene: TRBJ2-2
len: 18
d_gene: TRBD2
abundance: .
v_gene: TRBV11-1

CDR3nt: TGCAGTGCCGCCTGGACAGGGTTGTGGGAAAAACTGTTTTTT
CDR3aa: CSAAWTGLWEKLFF
j_gene: TRBJ1-4
len: 14
d_gene: TRBD1
abundance: many
v_gene: TRBV20-1

CDR3nt: TGTGCCAGCAGCTTAACGAGCGGCCTAGCGGCCCCCGGCGAGCAGTACTTC
CDR3aa: CASSLTSGLAAPGEQYF
j_gene: TRBJ2-7
len: 17
d_gene: TRBD2
abundance: .
v_gene: TRBV7-2

CDR3nt: TGTGCCAGCAGCTGGGGTCAGGTCACCGACTATGGCTACACCTTC
CDR3aa: CASSWGQVTDYGYTF
j_gene: TRBJ1-2
len: 15
d_gene: .
abundance: few
v_gene: TRBV5-6

CDR3nt: TGTGCCAGCAGTACTTTGGGACAGGCGTACAATGAGCAGTTCTTC
CDR3aa: CASSTLGQAYNEQFF
j_gene: TRBJ2-1
len: 15
d_gene: TRBD1
abundance: many
v_gene: TRBV12-3/TRBV12-4

CDR3nt: TGCGCCAGCAGCCCTTCTACTTTCGGCCGGGGTGGGGCCAACGTCCTGACTTTC
CDR3aa: CASSPSTFGRGGANVLTF
j_gene: TRBJ2-6
len: 18
d_gene: .
abundance: few
v_gene: TRBV5-1

CDR3nt: TGTGCCAGCAGCCCAGAGCAGTTCTTC
CDR3aa: CASSPEQFF
j_gene: TRBJ2-1
len: 9
d_gene: .
abundance: many
v_gene: TRBV7-9

CDR3nt: TGTGCCATCAGTGACGTCGGGGTTGGAAACACCATATATTTT
CDR3aa: CAISDVGVGNTIYF
j_gene: TRBJ1-3
len: 14
d_gene: .
abundance: few
v_gene: TRBV10-3

CDR3nt: TGTGCCAGCAGCACAGGCCCGTTGACAGGGCAGTACTTC
CDR3aa: CASSTGPLTGQYF
j_gene: TRBJ2-7
len: 13
d_gene: .
abundance: .
v_gene: TRBV7-2

CDR3nt: TGCGCCAGCAGCCCTGGACAGGGGGAAAGCAATCAGCCCCAGCATTTT
CDR3aa: CASSPGQGESNQPQHF
j_gene: TRBJ1-5
len: 16
d_gene: TRBD1
abundance: .
v_gene: TRBV5-1

CDR3nt: TGTGCCAGCACCCCAGGGCAGAACTATGGCTACACCTTC
CDR3aa: CASTPGQNYGYTF
j_gene: TRBJ1-2
len: 13
d_gene: .
abundance: few
v_gene: TRBV12-3/TRBV12-4

CDR3nt: TGTGCCAGCAGCACGACTAGCGGGGGGCGCAATGAGCAGTTCTTC
CDR3aa: CASSTTSGGRNEQFF
j_gene: TRBJ2-1
len: 15
d_gene: TRBD2
abundance: many
v_gene: TRBV28

CDR3nt: TGCAGTGCTAGAGATACGCTGGGAGTTACCCGGAGGCCCCAGTACTTC
CDR3aa: CSARDTLGVTRRPQYF
j_gene: TRBJ2-5
len: 16
d_gene: .
abundance: .
v_gene: TRBV20-1

CDR3nt: TGTGCCAGCAGCCAATGGGGGGTCGAAGCTTTCTTT
CDR3aa: CASSQWGVEAFF
j_gene: TRBJ1-1
len: 12
d_gene: .
abundance: .
v_gene: TRBV3-1

CDR3nt: TGTGCCAGCTCACCACCGACTTGGGAGACCCAGTACTTC
CDR3aa: CASSPPTWETQYF
j_gene: TRBJ2-5
len: 13
d_gene: .
abundance: .
v_gene: TRBV18

CDR3nt: TGTGCCAGCAGCCAAAAAAGCGGAGGAACCTACGAGCAGTACTTC
CDR3aa: CASSQKSGGTYEQYF
j_gene: TRBJ2-7
len: 15
d_gene: .
abundance: few
v_gene: TRBV7-2

CDR3nt: TGTGCCACGGGGATAGGGAATAATTCACCCCTCCACTTT
CDR3aa: CATGIGNNSPLHF
j_gene: TRBJ1-6
len: 13
d_gene: .
abundance: few
v_gene: TRBV12-3/TRBV12-4

CDR3nt: TGTGCCAGCAGTCACGGGAGCTTAGCCAAAAACATTCAGTACTTC
CDR3aa: CASSHGSLAKNIQYF
j_gene: TRBJ2-4
len: 15
d_gene: .
abundance: .
v_gene: TRBV2

CDR3nt: TGTGCCACCAGTGATTTCGCATCGAAGGCTTTCTTT
CDR3aa: CATSDFASKAFF
j_gene: TRBJ1-1
len: 12
d_gene: .
abundance: .
v_gene: TRBV24-1

CDR3nt: TGCGCCAGCAGCAATACCCCGGACAGAGACGGAAACACCATATATTTT
CDR3aa: CASSNTPDRDGNTIYF
j_gene: TRBJ1-3
len: 16
d_gene: .
abundance: few
v_gene: TRBV5-1

CDR3nt: TGCAGTGCTAGCGGTACTAGCGGAGTCCAAGAGACCCAGTACTTC
CDR3aa: CSASGTSGVQETQYF
j_gene: TRBJ2-5
len: 15
d_gene: TRBD2
abundance: many
v_gene: TRBV20-1

CDR3nt: TGTGCCATCAGTGAGCCGGCTAGCGGGAGGGCGACCGGGGAGCTGTTTTTT
CDR3aa: CAISEPASGRATGELFF
j_gene: TRBJ2-2
len: 17
d_gene: TRBD2
abundance: .
v_gene: TRBV10-3

CDR3nt: TGTGCCAGCGCGGAGGGGGGTTCCTACGAGCAGTACTTC
CDR3aa: CASAEGGSYEQYF
j_gene: TRBJ2-7
len: 13
d_gene: .
abundance: .
v_gene: TRBV27

CDR3nt: TGCGCCAGCAGCGTAGCGGGAGGGCCCTCCAAAAACATTCAGTACTTC
CDR3aa: CASSVAGGPSKNIQYF
j_gene: TRBJ2-4
len: 16
d_gene: TRBD2
abundance: .
v_gene: TRBV10-1

CDR3nt: TGCAGTGCTAGTGCGGGGGGAAATTCACCCCTCCACTTT
CDR3aa: CSASAGGNSPLHF
j_gene: TRBJ1-6
len: 13
d_gene: .
abundance: .
v_gene: TRBV20-1

CDR3nt: TGCAGCTTGAAGGGGGGTTCGGCGCAGTATTTT
CDR3aa: CSLKGGSAQYF
j_gene: TRBJ2-3
len: 11
d_gene: .
abundance: .
v_gene: TRBV29-1

CDR3nt: TGTGCCAGCAGGTCTTCGGGGGCTGGCACTGAAGCTTTCTTT
CDR3aa: CASRSSGAGTEAFF
j_gene: TRBJ1-1
len: 14
d_gene: .
abundance: .
v_gene: TRBV12-3/TRBV12-4

CDR3nt: TGCGCCAGCAGCAGAGCCAGACCATCGATCACCGGGGAGCTGTTTTTT
CDR3aa: CASSRARPSITGELFF
j_gene: TRBJ2-2
len: 16
d_gene: .
abundance: few
v_gene: TRBV5-1

CDR3nt: TGTGCCAGCAGTTCCGGACGAAACACCATATATTTT
CDR3aa: CASSSGRNTIYF
j_gene: TRBJ1-3
len: 12
d_gene: .
abundance: few
v_gene: TRBV25-1

CDR3nt: TGTGCCATCAGTCGAAAAGGGGACCAAGAGACCCAGTACTTC
CDR3aa: CAISRKGDQETQYF
j_gene: TRBJ2-5
len: 14
d_gene: .
abundance: few
v_gene: TRBV10-3

CDR3nt: TGCGCCAGCAGCAGCGACAGGCCGGACACCGGGGAGCTGTTTTTT
CDR3aa: CASSSDRPDTGELFF
j_gene: TRBJ2-2
len: 15
d_gene: .
abundance: .
v_gene: TRBV5-1

CDR3nt: TGCAGTGCTTCTCCCACCCAGACTAGCGGCCCCACAGATACGCAGTATTTT
CDR3aa: CSASPTQTSGPTDTQYF
j_gene: TRBJ2-3
len: 17
d_gene: TRBD2
abundance: .
v_gene: TRBV20-1